The rows below give T cell receptor beta chains drawn from one sample of a study of T-cell memory formation after mild COVID-19. TCRdb re-derived calls from the 5' RACE reads in MiXCR, one entry per CDR3 protein. The sample has 350,000 to 500,000 distinct CDR3 sequences, about a sixth seen once. Sequencing was performed on PBMCs or a T cell subset sorted from them (not recorded which). Receptors were obtained from a man in his late teens or twenties who had mild COVID-19 (a few samples of this study predate the infection). Cell type and time point are not known. CDR3s include the opening cysteine and the closing phenylalanine or tryptophan. D genes are given only for firm matches. The listing skips clone size in some rows; elsewhere it reads once, few, many or a size class.

V,J,size,D,CDR3,DNA
TRBV5-1,TRBJ2-2,few,.,CASSLNPSWAGELFF,TGCGCCAGCAGCTTGAATCCTAGCTGGGCCGGGGAGCTGTTTTTT
TRBV27,TRBJ2-5,.,.,CASSRDIGASQETQYF,TGTGCCAGCAGTCGGGATATTGGAGCGAGCCAAGAGACCCAGTACTTC
TRBV28,TRBJ1-2,few,.,CASSSSIITYTF,TGTGCCAGCAGCTCTTCTATTATAACCTACACCTTC
TRBV7-9,TRBJ2-5,.,TRBD2,CASSSRTSGGVETQYF,TGTGCCAGCAGCTCGCGGACTAGCGGGGGGGTGGAGACCCAGTACTTC
TRBV11-2,TRBJ2-4,few,.,CASSLEIQENIQYF,TGTGCCAGCAGCTTAGAAATCCAGGAAAACATTCAGTACTTC
TRBV2,TRBJ2-3,.,.,CARALGSSTDTQYF,TGTGCCAGAGCATTGGGTTCGAGCACAGATACGCAGTATTTT
TRBV10-3,TRBJ2-5,.,TRBD2,CAISGERGPLQETQYF,TGTGCCATCAGTGGGGAGCGGGGACCCCTGCAAGAGACCCAGTACTTC
TRBV7-9,TRBJ1-1,.,TRBD1,CASSSQQGASTEAFF,TGTGCCAGCAGCTCCCAACAGGGGGCTAGTACTGAAGCTTTCTTT
TRBV11-2,TRBJ2-1,.,TRBD1,CASSADRDNEQFF,TGTGCCAGCAGCGCCGACAGGGACAATGAGCAGTTCTTC
TRBV20-1,TRBJ1-5,many,TRBD1,CSAREGQGMQPQHF,TGCAGTGCTAGAGAAGGACAGGGTATGCAGCCCCAGCATTTT
TRBV20-1,TRBJ2-5,.,.,CSARARGGETQYF,TGCAGTGCTAGAGCACGGGGCGGGGAGACCCAGTACTTC
TRBV5-1,TRBJ2-2,few,.,CASSSLSGTGELFF,TGCGCCAGCAGCTCACTATCTGGGACCGGGGAGCTGTTTTTT
TRBV9,TRBJ1-6,few,.,CASSPGNYSPLHF,TGTGCCAGCAGCCCGGGAAACTATTCACCCCTCCACTTT
TRBV6-5,TRBJ1-1,.,.,CASSQGPRTEAFF,TGTGCCAGCAGCCAGGGTCCTCGGACTGAAGCTTTCTTT
TRBV20-1,TRBJ1-4,.,.,CSARDLQGLSEKLFF,TGCAGTGCTAGAGATCTACAAGGGTTATCTGAAAAACTGTTTTTT
TRBV2,TRBJ2-7,few,TRBD1,CASSTPSGQGNEQYF,TGTGCCAGCAGCACCCCTTCTGGACAGGGAAACGAGCAGTACTTC
TRBV10-3,TRBJ2-7,few,.,CAISEGYEQYF,TGTGCCATCAGTGAGGGCTACGAGCAGTACTTC
TRBV7-9,TRBJ1-4,.,.,CASSQKRPGLWRRDEKLFF,TGTGCCAGCAGCCAAAAGAGGCCCGGGTTATGGCGGCGTGACGAAAAACTGTTTTTT
TRBV9,TRBJ1-2,few,.,CASSVEVQLSGYTF,TGTGCCAGCAGCGTAGAGGTACAGTTATCTGGCTACACCTTC
TRBV5-4,TRBJ2-3,few,TRBD1,CASSFDRGTDTQYF,TGTGCCAGCAGCTTCGACAGGGGAACAGATACGCAGTATTTT
TRBV5-5,TRBJ2-1,.,TRBD1,CASSFPGQLNEQFF,TGTGCCAGCAGCTTCCCGGGACAGTTAAATGAGCAGTTCTTC
TRBV5-1,TRBJ2-2,.,.,CASRNQGFTGELFF,TGCGCCAGCAGGAATCAGGGTTTCACCGGGGAGCTGTTTTTT
TRBV6-5,TRBJ2-2,few,.,CASSSRGPWGGELFF,TGTGCCAGCAGTTCCCGGGGGCCCTGGGGGGGGGAGCTGTTTTTT
TRBV6-1,TRBJ2-1,.,TRBD2,CASSLRGGIHNEQFF,TGTGCCAGCAGTCTACGGGGGGGAATCCACAATGAGCAGTTCTTC
TRBV10-3,TRBJ2-5,.,.,CAISERAETGRETQYF,TGTGCCATCAGTGAGAGGGCTGAGACGGGGAGGGAGACCCAGTACTTC
TRBV20-1,TRBJ2-2,.,TRBD2,CSATQRGVTGTGELFF,TGCAGTGCTACCCAGCGGGGGGTTACGGGGACCGGGGAGCTGTTTTTT
TRBV23-1,TRBJ2-3,.,.,CASSQSNTVSSLSSTDTQYF,TGCGCCAGCAGTCAATCTAATACCGTGAGCAGCTTATCTAGCACAGATACGCAGTATTTT
TRBV25-1,TRBJ2-3,many,.,CASSQGLSTDTQYF,TGTGCCAGCAGCCAGGGACTTTCCACAGATACGCAGTATTTT
TRBV30,TRBJ2-4,.,.,CAWSPVGLNIQYF,TGTGCCTGGTCACCTGTGGGGTTAAACATTCAGTACTTC
TRBV24-1,TRBJ1-1,few,.,CATSDLGRAFF,TGTGCCACCAGTGATTTGGGTCGGGCTTTCTTT
TRBV15,TRBJ2-1,few,.,CATSRDLQGEQFF,TGTGCCACCAGCAGAGATCTACAGGGTGAGCAGTTCTTC
TRBV5-1,TRBJ1-1,many,.,CASSFPRGENAEAFF,TGCGCCAGCAGCTTCCCCCGGGGAGAGAACGCTGAAGCTTTCTTT